This passage covers 11 T cell receptor beta chains from one sample sequenced in a study of T cells expressing NK-cell markers. After re-calling the 5' RACE reads, TCRdb lists one entry per CDR3 protein, DNA absent. The sample totals under 600,000 distinct CDR3 sequences. The specimen sequenced was blood T cells: a sorted CD56 or NKG2C T cell subset, CD4+ or CD8+ T cells, or bulk PBMC T cells (not recorded which). Receptors were obtained from a woman aged 50 to 60 in good health.

The chain recombines TRBV7-8 with TRBJ2-5. Germline CDR1 reads SGHVS; CDR2 reads FQNEAQ. The CDR3 has 15 amino acids. This chain's CDR3 is CASSLALLGGETQYF.

This chain joins TRBV15 and TRBJ2-1; TCRdb reports TRBD2, a call that lacks DNA to check it against. CDR1 is LNHNV, CDR2 YYDKDF, per germline (reference sequence). This CDR3 is built from 17 residues. CDR3 protein: CATSRDVASGSFSEQFF.

V and J are TRBV3-1 and TRBJ2-5; absent DNA, TCRdb's TRBD1 call cannot be checked. CDR3 length: 14 amino acids. Looked up from germline, CDR1 is LGHDT and CDR2 is YNNKEL (reference sequence). This CDR3 is CASRGQGVEETQYF.

This chain uses TRBV5-4 with TRBJ2-1; the TRBD1 assignment by TCRdb is unverifiable without DNA. CDR1 and CDR2 from the germline V gene are SGHNT and YYREEE (reference sequence). The CDR3 is 16 amino acids. The CDR3 loop is CASNLGAAAGYNEQFF.

The CDR3 sequence is CASSQGQLGTEAFF. V usage is TRBV5-1 and J usage is TRBJ1-1; TCRdb picks TRBD1, but there is no DNA to check that call. Germline V gene data show CDR1 as SGHRS and CDR2 as YFSETQ. The CDR3 length is 14 residues.

This rearrangement joins TRBV27 to TRBJ2-7; lacking DNA, the TRBD1 call made by TCRdb goes unchecked. Germline V gene data show CDR1 as MNHEY and CDR2 as SMNVEV (reference sequence). CDR3 length: 12 residues. CDR3 amino acids: CASSGGLGKQYF.

The chain combines TRBV20-1 with TRBJ2-1; the TCRdb call, TRBD1, lacks DNA for checking. There are 13 residues in the CDR3. Germline V gives CDR1 DFQATT, CDR2 SNEGSKA (reference sequence). The CDR3 loop is CSATDRIYNEQFF.

This chain connects TRBV29-1 to TRBJ2-7. CDR1 is SQVTM, CDR2 ANQGSEA, per germline. The CDR3 contains 15 residues. The CDR3 protein is CSVEKVSSSSYEQYF.

V gene TRBV18 combines with J gene TRBJ2-3; the TCRdb D gene call, TRBD1, has no DNA to confirm it. The length of the CDR3 is 15 residues. Germline V lookup: CDR1 KGHSH, CDR2 LQKENI. The CDR3 region is CASSPNPPTEDTQYF.

This sequence joins TRBV5-6 and TRBJ2-1; the TRBD2 assignment by TCRdb is unverifiable without DNA. Germline V gene data show CDR1 as SGHDT and CDR2 as YYEEEE. CDR3 length equals 15 residues. The CDR3 here is CASSLISGWINEQFF.

The rearrangement links TRBV5-1 to TRBJ2-3. This CDR3 has 15 amino acids. The germline V gene has CDR1 SGHRS and CDR2 YFSETQ. The CDR3 region is CASSTIVGSIDTQYF.